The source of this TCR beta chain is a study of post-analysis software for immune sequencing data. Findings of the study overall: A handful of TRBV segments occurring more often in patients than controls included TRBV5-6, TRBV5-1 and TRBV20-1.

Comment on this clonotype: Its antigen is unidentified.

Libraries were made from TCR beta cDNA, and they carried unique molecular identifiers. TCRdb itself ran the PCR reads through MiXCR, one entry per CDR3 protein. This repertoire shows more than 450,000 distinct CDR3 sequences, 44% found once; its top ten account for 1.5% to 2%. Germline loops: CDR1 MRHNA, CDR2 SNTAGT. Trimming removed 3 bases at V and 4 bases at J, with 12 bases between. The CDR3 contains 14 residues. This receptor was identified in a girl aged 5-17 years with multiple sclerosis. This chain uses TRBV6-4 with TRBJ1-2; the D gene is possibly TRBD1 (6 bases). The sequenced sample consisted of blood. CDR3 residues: CASSDSPGAYGYTF. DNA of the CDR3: TGTGCCAGCAGTGATTCCCCAGGGGCCTATGGCTACACCTTC.